A selection of T cell receptor beta chains follows, all from one sample in a study of multiple sclerosis patients with progressive multifocal leukoencephalopathy. The method was immunoSEQ multiplex PCR; TCRdb's version includes in-frame clones alone and lacks a portion of them. The sample lists approximately 30,000 clones, roughly 90% seen once, with roughly 1.3% in the top ten. Sequenced material: PBMCs, taken from a patient treated with natalizumab. All receptors derive from a human donor with multiple sclerosis. Both conserved end residues are part of each CDR3. The D gene is left open where the match is weak. Some rows mark clone size as missing; the rest say once, few, many or name a class of expanded clone.

v_gene	d_gene	j_gene	abundance	CDR3nt	CDR3aa
TRBV6-4	.	TRBJ1-4	.	TGTGCCAGCAGGGGGCCTAATGAAAAACTGTTTTTT	CASRGPNEKLFF
TRBV28	.	TRBJ1-2	.	TGTGCCAGCAGTTTAGCCCCAACAGGAAAAGCAGCTAACTATGGCTACACCTTC	CASSLAPTGKAANYGYTF
TRBV14	.	TRBJ1-4	.	TGTGCCAGCAGCCGCGATACAACAGGGTTTGAAAAACTGTTTTTT	CASSRDTTGFEKLFF
TRBV6-4	.	TRBJ1-5	few	TGTGCCAGCAGTGACAGTTATAGCAATCAGCCCCAGCATTTT	CASSDSYSNQPQHF
TRBV29-1	.	TRBJ1-2	.	TGCAGCGTTGAAGCGGGCCGCGGCTATGGCTACACCTTC	CSVEAGRGYGYTF
TRBV6-1	.	TRBJ2-5	.	TGTGCCAGCATCTTGGAGCGGCAAGAGACCCAGTACTTC	CASILERQETQYF
TRBV2	.	TRBJ2-7	.	TGTGCCAGCAGTGTAGACCCGGGGCACTACGAGCAGTACTTC	CASSVDPGHYEQYF
TRBV5-1	.	TRBJ2-5	once	TGCGCCAGCAGCTTGGCGGCAGTACAAGAGACCCAGTACTTC	CASSLAAVQETQYF
TRBV20-1	.	TRBJ2-7	.	TGCAGTGCGTTGGGCGGCCTCGAGCAGTACTTC	CSALGGLEQYF
TRBV7-9	TRBD1	TRBJ1-3	.	TGTGCCAGCAGCCAACAGACGGGACAGGGCTTACGCTCTGGAAACACCATATATTTT	CASSQQTGQGLRSGNTIYF
TRBV19	.	TRBJ2-7	.	TGTGCCAGTAGTGATGGAGGGAACGAGCAGTACTTC	CASSDGGNEQYF
TRBV12-5	.	TRBJ2-3	.	TGTGCTAGTGGAGCCCCCGACAGGCAGCGGGACACAGATACGCAGTATTTT	CASGAPDRQRDTDTQYF
TRBV7-4	TRBD1	TRBJ1-1	once	TGTGCCAGCAGCACCCTGGGGACAGCTTGGACTGAAGCTTTCTTT	CASSTLGTAWTEAFF
TRBV7-6	TRBD1	TRBJ1-2	.	TGTGCCAGCAGCTTAGGAACAGGGGTTCAGCGTGGCTACACCTTC	CASSLGTGVQRGYTF
TRBV19	TRBD1	TRBJ2-7	.	TGTGCCAGTAGTCGGACAGGGTTGGACTACGAGCAGTACTTC	CASSRTGLDYEQYF
TRBV5-1	TRBD2	TRBJ2-3	.	TGCGCCAGCAGCTTGGCTTCCGGCGGGGGGGCCGATACGCAGTATTTT	CASSLASGGGADTQYF
TRBV7-2	.	TRBJ1-6	.	TGTGCCAGCAGCCCGCCGGGGGATAATTCACCCCTCCACTTT	CASSPPGDNSPLHF
TRBV19	.	TRBJ1-1	few	TGTGCCAGTAGTATAGTTCCCAAGGCGTCATCCGAAGCTTTCTTT	CASSIVPKASSEAFF
TRBV18	.	TRBJ1-2	.	TGTGCCAGCTCACCATCGGGGGCCGCGTATGGCTACACCTTC	CASSPSGAAYGYTF
TRBV21-1	.	TRBJ2-7	.	TGTGCCAGCAGCACTCGTCGACTGCAGTACTTC	CASSTRRLQYF
TRBV5-1	TRBD2	TRBJ2-5	.	TGCGCCAGCAGACGCGGGACTAGCGGGGAGGCAGAGACCCAGTACTTC	CASRRGTSGEAETQYF
TRBV19	.	TRBJ1-2	.	TGTGCCAGTTCTCTCGTCGGGACTGTGAACTACTATGGCTACACCTTC	CASSLVGTVNYYGYTF
TRBV7-8	TRBD1	TRBJ1-2	.	TGTGCCAGCAGCTTAGAGGGTCCAGGGGGGGATGGCTACACCTTC	CASSLEGPGGDGYTF
TRBV9	.	TRBJ2-7	.	TGTGCCAGCAGCGTAGGCCCAGACTTTAGCTCCTACGAGCAGTACTTC	CASSVGPDFSSYEQYF
TRBV29-1	TRBD1	TRBJ1-1	once	TGCAGCGTTGACGGACAGGGCGGGGTAGAAGCTTTCTTT	CSVDGQGGVEAFF
TRBV5-6	.	TRBJ1-2	.	TGTGCCAGCAGCTTAGAGGGCAGTCTCTCGAGATATGGCTACACCTTC	CASSLEGSLSRYGYTF
TRBV5-1	TRBD1	TRBJ1-3	.	TGCGCCAGCAGCTCACCGACAGGGGTCACTGGAAACACCATATATTTT	CASSSPTGVTGNTIYF